This T cell receptor (beta chain) came from a study of T cells in Graves' hyperthyroidism and ophthalmopathy. Study information: Peripheral blood draws took place at initial diagnosis, ahead of any treatment. Study-wide results and limits: Also found in blood were most expanded thyroid clonotypes above 0.001.

Ophthalmopathy patients all had a Clinical Activity Score of at least 3, a NOSPECS grade of at least 4 and disease under 3 months old. In making diagnoses, clinical symptoms, serum thyroxine and TRAb, thyroid ultrasound and orbital computed tomography were all used. Amplified TCR beta CDR3 regions came from RNA transcripts. The HTBI primer set drove a first-round RT-PCR of the TCR CDR3. TCRdb ran MiXCR on the multiplex PCR reads and lists one entry per CDR3 protein. The sample has 37,000 or so distinct CDR3 sequences, approximately 52% seen once; the top ten hold around a sixth. On this clonotype itself: Antigen specificity is unknown.

This CDR3 spans 13 amino acids. Trimming left V 6 bases short and J 8 bases short, with 19 bases between. From germline, CDR1 is SQVTM and CDR2 ANQGSEA. The chain joins TRBV29-1 to TRBJ1-2; D is undetermined. This TCR was recovered from a man aged 40-55 years with Graves' ophthalmopathy. Sequenced input: blood. This chain's CDR3 is CSVRGIGQGGYTF. DNA for the CDR3: TGCAGCGTCAGAGGAATAGGGCAAGGAGGCTACACCTTC.